Following are 12 T cell receptor beta chains from one sample sequenced in a study of OX40 agonist ivuxolimab in advanced cancers. Libraries were prepared by immunoSEQ multiplex PCR; TCRdb keeps only in-frame clonotypes and omits some of them. The sample lists 40,000 to 50,000 clones, 65% to 90% occurring once. Sequencing was performed on CD4+ or CD8+ T cells sorted from blood, taken in a trial of the OX40 agonist ivuxolimab. The receptors derive from an adult with an advanced solid tumor such as melanoma, head and neck, liver or kidney cancer.

This chain connects TRBV9 to TRBJ2-3; 8 bases line up with TRBD2. The junction had 3 bases not matched to a gene; V was cut back by 0 bases and J by 3 bases. Germline assignment: CDR1 SGDLS and CDR2 YYNGEE. The CDR3 covers 15 residues. The CDR3 here is CASSVAGGQTDTQYF. The CDR3 coding sequence is TGTGCCAGCAGCGTAGCGGGGGGGCAGACAGATACGCAGTATTTT.

The chain carries TRBV10-3 and TRBJ1-2; tentatively, D is TRBD1 (5 bases). V lost 0 bases, J lost 2 bases, and 7 bases lay in between. This CDR3 contains 14 residues. The germline V gene encodes CDR1 ENHRY and CDR2 SYGVKD. The CDR3: CAISESPGNYGYTF. The CDR3 region has the DNA TGTGCCATCAGTGAGTCGCCAGGGAACTATGGCTACACCTTC.

This chain connects TRBV25-1 to TRBJ1-1; D is ambiguous. Germline V gene data show CDR1 as MGHDK and CDR2 as SYGVNS. V was cut by 5 bases and J by 6 bases, with 13 bases left in between. This CDR3 has 13 amino acids. The CDR3 loop is CASSIGLGSEAFF. The CDR3 bases are TGTGCCAGCAGTATTGGGTTGGGGTCTGAAGCTTTCTTT.

The CDR3 DNA follows: TGTGCCAGCCTGAACACTGAAGCTTTCTTT. It specifies CASLNTEAFF. V gene TRBV6-1 combines with J gene TRBJ1-1; D ambiguous. Between the trimmed V and J ends, which lost 8 bases and 0 bases, there was a span of 1 base. Looked up from germline, CDR1 is MNHNS and CDR2 is SASEGT. The CDR3 loop spans 10 amino acids.

The chain joins TRBV21-1 to TRBJ2-2; the table's D call, TRBD1, was not checked against the DNA. TRBV21-1 represents a pseudogene. This CDR3 has 18 residues. The CDR3 loop is CASSRQPPGTGDTGELFF. DNA of the CDR3: TGTGCCAGCAGCAGGCAGCCTCCCGGGACAGGGGACACCGGGGAGCTGTTTTTT.

This clone was counted a few times. The V and J genes are TRBV7-9 and TRBJ1-2, with 8 bases fitting TRBD1. This CDR3 spans 12 amino acids. Per germline, CDR1 SEHNR and CDR2 FQNEAQ (reference sequence). The junction had 3 bases not matched to a gene; V was cut back by 4 bases and J by 8 bases. Here the CDR3 reads CASSSYRGGYTF. The CDR3 nucleotides are TGTGCCAGCAGCTCTTACAGGGGGGGCTACACCTTC.

The chain uses TRBV7-6 and TRBJ2-2, with D tentatively TRBD1 or TRBD2 (6 bases each). Trimming took 7 bases from V and 4 from J, leaving 16 bases between them. CDR1 and CDR2 from the germline V gene are SGHVS and FNYEAQ. The CDR3 has 15 residues. CDR3 loop: CASTLRGAGTGELFF. CDR3 sequence (DNA): TGTGCCAGCACCCTGAGGGGGGCCGGCACCGGGGAGCTGTTTTTT.

V and J are TRBV4-3 and TRBJ2-1, with D unresolved. The CDR3 loop spans 14 amino acids. Trimming shortened V by 2 bases and J by 2 bases, and 7 bases separated the two germline ends. CDR1 and CDR2 (germline): LGHNA, YSLEER. The CDR3 nucleotides are TGCGCCAGCAGCCAAACAACGACCTACAATGAGCAGTTCTTC. Its protein is CASSQTTTYNEQFF.

This clone came up a few times. The chain combines TRBV6-1 with TRBJ2-5; 11 bases fit TRBD2. The CDR3 sequence is 14 residues long. From germline, CDR1 is MNHNS and CDR2 SASEGT. The junction had 5 bases not matched to a gene; V was cut back by 5 bases and J by 6 bases. This CDR3 reads CASSSPSGRQTQYF. CDR3 DNA sequence: TGTGCCAGCAGTTCTCCTAGCGGGAGGCAGACCCAGTACTTC.

The CDR3 sequence: CASSLAGLAPSLGVDTQYF. The CDR3 DNA follows: TGCGCCAGCAGCTTGGCGGGACTAGCGCCCTCGCTGGGGGTAGATACGCAGTATTTT. The chain employs TRBV5-1 and TRBJ2-3; TRBD2 matches 10 bases. Germline-derived CDR1 and CDR2 are SGHRS and YFSETQ. The V gene end was trimmed by 0 bases and the J gene end by 5 bases; junction bases not matched to a gene: 15. The CDR3 has 19 residues.

V usage is TRBV4-3 and J usage is TRBJ2-7; TRBD1 matches 8 bases. CDR1 and CDR2 from the germline V gene are LGHNA and YSLEER. This CDR3 comprises 16 residues. J was trimmed by 2 bases and V by 4 bases; bases with no gene match: 10. The CDR3 loop reads CASSPDRTGLTYEQYF. The DNA for the CDR3 is TGCGCCAGCAGCCCAGATAGGACAGGGTTGACCTACGAGCAGTACTTC.

This clone has only a few counts. The junction departs from the called germline gene at one end, perhaps through a read error. This rearrangement joins TRBV14 to TRBJ1-1; a weak D match, TRBD1 (5 bases). The CDR3 spans 11 residues. Germline V lookup: CDR1 SGHDN, CDR2 FVKESK. CDR3 in amino acids: CASSQQGPPHF. The CDR3 coding sequence is TGTGCCAGCAGCCAACAGGGTCCGCCCCACTTT. The full variable domain, its missing parts supplied by reference TRBV14 and TRBJ1-1, is EAGVTQFPSHSVIEKGQTVTLRCDPISGHDNLYWYRRVMGKEIKFLLHFVKESKQDESGMPNNRFLAERTGGTYSTLKVQPAELEDSGVYFCASSQQGPPHFGQGTRLTVV.